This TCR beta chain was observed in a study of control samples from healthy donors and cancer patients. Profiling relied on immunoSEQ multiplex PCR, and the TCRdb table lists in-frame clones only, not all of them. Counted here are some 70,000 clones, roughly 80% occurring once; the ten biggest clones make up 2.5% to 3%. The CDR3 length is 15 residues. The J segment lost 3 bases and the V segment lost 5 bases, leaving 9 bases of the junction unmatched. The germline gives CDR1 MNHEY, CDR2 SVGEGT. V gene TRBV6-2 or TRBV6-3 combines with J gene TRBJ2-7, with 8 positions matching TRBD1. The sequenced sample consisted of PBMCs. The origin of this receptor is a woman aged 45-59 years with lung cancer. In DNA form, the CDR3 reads TGTGCCAGCAGTCCACCGGGACAGGACCTCTACGAGCAGTACTTC. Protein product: CASSPPGQDLYEQYF.